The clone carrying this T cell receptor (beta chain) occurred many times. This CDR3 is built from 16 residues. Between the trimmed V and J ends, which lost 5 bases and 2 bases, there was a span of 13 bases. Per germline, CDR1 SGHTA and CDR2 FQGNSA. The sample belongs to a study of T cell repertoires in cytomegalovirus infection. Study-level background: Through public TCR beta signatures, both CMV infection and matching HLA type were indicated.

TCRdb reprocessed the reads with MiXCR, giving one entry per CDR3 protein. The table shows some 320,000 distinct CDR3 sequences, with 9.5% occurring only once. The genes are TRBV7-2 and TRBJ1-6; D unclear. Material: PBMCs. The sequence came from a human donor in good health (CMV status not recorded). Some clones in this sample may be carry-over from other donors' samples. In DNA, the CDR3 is TGTGCCAGCAGCCCCCCATTAAGCGCCTATAATTCACCCCTCCACTTT. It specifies CASSPPLSAYNSPLHF.